The clone carrying this T cell receptor beta chain was observed once. What it recognizes is unknown. TCRdb's copy holds only in-frame clones and misses some; the assay was immunoSEQ multiplex PCR. The sample carries 15,000 or so clones, roughly 84% recorded once. This sample is drawn from a study of PD-1 blockade in mismatch repair-deficient tumors. With V trimmed by 5 bases and J by 0 bases, 5 bases remained unmatched. Germline CDR1 is SGHVS and CDR2 is FQNEAQ. This CDR3 is built from 15 residues. TCRs were sequenced from a few patients responding to pembrolizumab. Study-level points and caveats: Tumor-resident clones, often absent from pretreatment blood, expanded after pembrolizumab and then contracted.

The TCR originated in an adult with mismatch repair-deficient cancer. The input for sequencing was PBMCs, taken before pembrolizumab treatment. V gene TRBV7-8 combines with J gene TRBJ1-2, with 8 bases fitting TRBD1. The CDR3 coding sequence is TGTGCCAGCAGCACCGGGACAGGACCTAACTATGGCTACACCTTC. It is translated as CASSTGTGPNYGYTF.